This T cell receptor (beta chain) was obtained from a study of T cell repertoires in cytomegalovirus infection. The overall study: Public TCR beta signatures indicated both CMV infection and matching HLA type.

Findings of the study overall: HLA-C-restricted CMV-specific TCR beta clonotypes prevailed in the ex vivo response.

MiXCR was run by TCRdb on the reads, yielding one entry per CDR3 protein. The sample has around 900,000 distinct CDR3 sequences; approximately 31% are singletons. The CDR3 length is 16 residues. With V trimmed by 4 bases and J by 3 bases, 8 bases remained unmatched. In germline, CDR1 is MNHEY, CDR2 SVGEGT. As for this clonotype: Its antigen is unidentified.

The chain uses TRBV6-2 or TRBV6-3 and TRBJ2-3; TRBD2 matches 9 bases. Source: cultured CD8+ T cells from PBMCs, taken from culture after CMV antigen stimulation. The receptor was isolated from a human donor in good health (CMV status not recorded). Some clones in this sample may be carry-over from other donors' samples. As DNA, the CDR3 is TGTGCCAGCAGTTTCCTAGCGGGGCCGGGGACAGATACGCAGTATTTT. Translation: CASSFLAGPGTDTQYF.